This TCR beta chain is drawn from a study of blood T cells in healthy people across ages. This CDR3 spans 18 amino acids. Trimming stripped 0 bases from V and 4 bases from J, with 19 bases between. Germline values: CDR1 LGHNA, CDR2 YSLEER. Together with a sample-barcoded 5' primer, a J-beta primer mix was included in a second PCR lasting about 6 to 12 cycles. TCRdb fed the 5' RACE reads into MiXCR, producing one record per CDR3 protein. This sample has about 830,000 distinct CDR3 sequences; around 68% occur once, and the top ten carry around a quarter. Specimen: blood. The sequence derives from a man aged 25-45 years in good health. This chain joins TRBV4-3 and TRBJ2-1; maybe TRBD2 (5 bases). CDR3: CASSQDPQLALSYNEQFF. DNA of the CDR3: TGCGCCAGCAGCCAAGATCCCCAGCTAGCCTTATCTTACAATGAGCAGTTCTTC.